These T cell receptor beta chains were read from a single sample in a study of T cell changes during pregnancy in multiple sclerosis. Generated by immunoSEQ multiplex PCR, the TCRdb table keeps only in-frame clones and is missing some. Counted here are more than 25,000 clones, less than 90% occurring once; the ten biggest clones make up less than 8.5%. The sample consisted of CD8+ T cells from peripheral blood mononuclear cells, taken before pregnancy. Receptor source: a female donor with multiple sclerosis, enrolled in a pregnancy study. Each CDR3 is given with its conserved first and last residue. D genes are given only for firm matches. Size is stated for part of the rows, as once, few or many counts, or as a class when the clone is expanded.

V gene	J gene	clone size	D gene	CDR3 protein	CDR3 DNA
TRBV5-1	TRBJ1-1	-	TRBD1	CASSLANRGGNTEAFF	TGCGCCAGCAGCTTGGCTAACAGGGGAGGAAACACTGAAGCTTTCTTT
TRBV5-1	TRBJ1-1	-	-	CASSLAGLRTEAFF	TGCGCCAGCAGCTTGGCCGGACTACGGACTGAAGCTTTCTTT
TRBV5-4	TRBJ2-7	once	TRBD1	CASSWTGTYEQYF	TGTGCCAGCAGCTGGACAGGCACCTACGAGCAGTACTTC
TRBV27	TRBJ2-7	-	TRBD1	CASSLVLGTGSYEQYF	TGTGCCAGCAGTTTAGTCCTCGGGACAGGCTCCTACGAGCAGTACTTC
TRBV6-1	TRBJ2-2	-	-	CASSDWAHGELFF	TGTGCCAGCAGTGACTGGGCTCACGGGGAGCTGTTTTTT
TRBV4-3	TRBJ2-6	-	TRBD1	CASSPTGVGANVLTF	TGCGCCAGCAGCCCAACAGGGGTCGGGGCCAACGTCCTGACTTTC
TRBV30	TRBJ1-1	-	TRBD1	CAWSVGGHTEAFF	TGTGCCTGGAGTGTAGGGGGCCACACTGAAGCTTTCTTT
TRBV30	TRBJ2-1	-	TRBD1	CAWLTGAGYNEQFF	TGTGCCTGGCTTACAGGGGCCGGGTACAATGAGCAGTTCTTC
TRBV5-4	TRBJ1-6	-	TRBD1	CASSWTGNNSPLHF	TGTGCCAGCAGCTGGACAGGGAACAATTCACCCCTCCACTTT
TRBV7-9	TRBJ1-6	once	TRBD1	CASSLATGMDSPLHF	TGTGCCAGCAGCTTAGCGACAGGGATGGATTCACCCCTCCACTTT
TRBV19	TRBJ2-1	-	TRBD1	CASSIGTGPYNEQFF	TGTGCCAGTAGTATTGGGACAGGTCCTTACAATGAGCAGTTCTTC
TRBV6-6	TRBJ2-7	-	-	CASSPDRTYEQYF	TGTGCCAGCAGTCCTGACAGGACCTACGAGCAGTACTTC
TRBV9	TRBJ1-2	-	TRBD1	CASSVEDRGVWYGYTF	TGTGCCAGCAGCGTAGAGGACAGGGGGGTTTGGTATGGCTACACCTTC
TRBV4-3	TRBJ2-1	few	TRBD1	CASSQRTGDYNEQFF	TGCGCCAGCAGCCAAAGGACAGGGGACTACAATGAGCAGTTCTTC
TRBV6-6	TRBJ2-7	-	TRBD1	CASSPPGTGGYEQYF	TGTGCCAGCAGCCCTCCCGGGACAGGGGGTTACGAGCAGTACTTC
TRBV2	TRBJ1-2	-	-	CASSDSFNYGYTF	TGTGCCAGCAGTGACAGTTTTAACTATGGCTACACCTTC
TRBV16	TRBJ2-3	-	-	CASSQAVDTQYF	TGTGCCAGCAGCCAAGCGGTAGATACGCAGTATTTT
TRBV5-6	TRBJ2-1	-	TRBD2	CASSLAGLNEQFF	TGTGCCAGCAGTCTAGCGGGCTTGAATGAGCAGTTCTTC
TRBV6-5	TRBJ1-6	few	TRBD1	CASSPTGGNNSPLHF	TGTGCCAGCAGCCCGACAGGGGGTAATAATTCACCCCTCCACTTT
TRBV7-9	TRBJ1-2	-	-	CASSLNTGSLHGYTF	TGTGCCAGCAGCTTAAATACGGGAAGCTTGCATGGCTACACCTTC
TRBV5-4	TRBJ1-2	once	-	CASSLVGGSWGYTF	TGTGCCAGCAGCTTGGTCGGCGGCTCTTGGGGCTACACCTTC
TRBV6-5	TRBJ1-5	-	TRBD1	CASSWDSLREPQHF	TGTGCCAGCAGCTGGGACAGCTTAAGGGAGCCCCAGCATTTT
TRBV27	TRBJ1-6	-	TRBD1	CASSLLGDRANSPLHF	TGTGCCAGCAGTTTATTAGGGGACAGGGCGAATTCACCCCTCCACTTT
TRBV11-2	TRBJ2-1	-	TRBD1	CASSFRWDSNEQFF	TGTGCCAGCAGCTTCAGATGGGACAGCAATGAGCAGTTCTTC
TRBV6-5	TRBJ1-1	-	-	CASSPRDKNTEAFF	TGTGCCAGCAGTCCCCGGGACAAGAACACTGAAGCTTTCTTT
TRBV6-5	TRBJ1-2	-	-	CASSYSAGVGYTF	TGTGCCAGCAGTTACTCGGCAGGGGTCGGCTACACCTTC
TRBV9	TRBJ2-7	-	TRBD2	CASSVGTSGAYEQYF	TGTGCCAGCAGCGTAGGGACTAGCGGTGCCTACGAGCAGTACTTC
TRBV6-5	TRBJ1-1	-	TRBD1	CASSLGGLTEAFF	TGTGCCAGCAGTTTAGGGGGCCTAACTGAAGCTTTCTTT
TRBV29-1	TRBJ1-2	-	-	CSVWTDNYGYTF	TGCAGCGTCTGGACAGATAACTATGGCTACACCTTC
TRBV30	TRBJ1-6	-	-	CAWSVQISPLHF	TGTGCCTGGAGTGTACAGATTTCACCCCTCCACTTT
TRBV28	TRBJ2-7	-	-	CASSLIVGEQYF	TGTGCCAGCAGTTTAATCGTCGGCGAGCAGTACTTC
TRBV30	TRBJ1-4	-	-	CALWGATNEKLFF	TGTGCCCTCTGGGGGGCAACTAATGAAAAACTGTTTTTT
TRBV19	TRBJ1-1	-	TRBD1	CASRSTGGSRDTEAFF	TGTGCCAGTAGATCGACAGGGGGCTCGAGGGACACTGAAGCTTTCTTT